A selection of T cell receptor beta chains follows, all from one sample in a study of cytomegalovirus exposure and HLA in healthy donors. Data came from immunoSEQ multiplex PCR; TCRdb stores just in-frame clones and leaves some out. This sample has 95,000 or so clones; 65% to 90% occur once, and the top ten carry around 4.2%. The material sequenced was PBMCs. Every receptor here comes from a woman aged 70 to 79 in good health and CMV-seropositive. The CDR3 runs from the conserved cysteine through the conserved F or W. A D gene is named only where the DNA matches it firmly. Clone size appears in some rows only: once, few, many, or a class for an expanded clone.

V	D	J	size	DNA	CDR3
TRBV5-6	-	TRBJ1-6	few	TGTGCCAGCAGTTCTGTGAGCTCCTATAATTCACCCCTCCACTTT	CASSSVSSYNSPLHF
TRBV13	-	TRBJ2-7	-	TGTGCCAGCAGTCGTACCCGAGGGGGGAGGGCCTACGAGCAGTACTTC	CASSRTRGGRAYEQYF
TRBV11-3	-	TRBJ1-5	-	TGTGCCAGCACCAAACCAAGGGGGGGTCTTAATCAGCCCCAGCATTTT	CASTKPRGGLNQPQHF
TRBV7-2	TRBD2	TRBJ2-5	-	TGTGCCAGCAGCTTAGCGGGAAGCGGGACCGGATTGGGGACCCAGTACTTC	CASSLAGSGTGLGTQYF
TRBV5-4	-	TRBJ2-3	-	TGTGCCAGCAGCTGGGGACTCGATACGCAGTATTTT	CASSWGLDTQYF
TRBV4-1	-	TRBJ2-5	large	TGCGCCAGCAGCCAATGGCCGGGAGAGACCCAGTACTTC	CASSQWPGETQYF
TRBV21-1	-	TRBJ2-5	-	TGTGCCAGCAGCAAATCCCCCTCCGGGACATTTTCTAGCGGGAGGGAGACCCAGTACTTC	CASSKSPSGTFSSGRETQYF
TRBV19	TRBD2	TRBJ2-7	-	TGTGCCAGTAGTATGGCTAGCGGGTTTTCCTACGAGCAGTACTTC	CASSMASGFSYEQYF
TRBV5-4	TRBD2	TRBJ2-1	-	TGTGCCAGCAGCCCAGGACTAGCGGAGTACAATGAGCAGTTCTTC	CASSPGLAEYNEQFF
TRBV28	-	TRBJ1-5	-	TGTGCCAGCGCTACTACAGGCGGTGGTCAGCCCCAGCATTTT	CASATTGGGQPQHF
TRBV5-1	-	TRBJ2-1	-	TGCGCCAGCAGCTTGCCCAGTGATGAGCAGTTCTTC	CASSLPSDEQFF
TRBV4-1	-	TRBJ2-7	-	TGCGCCAGCAGCCAAGGCGGAGCAGGGGGGAACGAGCAGTACTTC	CASSQGGAGGNEQYF
TRBV7-3	TRBD2	TRBJ2-5	-	TGTGCCAGCAGCCTTTTCGGGACTAGTGGGTCAGAGACCCAGTACTTC	CASSLFGTSGSETQYF
TRBV7-9	-	TRBJ2-1	-	TGTTCCAGCAGCTTCGGGGACAATGAGCAGTTCTTC	CSSSFGDNEQFF
TRBV19	TRBD1	TRBJ1-1	-	TGTGCCAGTAGTTTTGTAGGGAGACAGGGATGGAACACTGAAGCTTTCTTT	CASSFVGRQGWNTEAFF
TRBV7-8	TRBD1	TRBJ1-5	-	TGTGCCAGCAGCACGGGGACAGGGGGTGATCAGCCCCAGCATTTT	CASSTGTGGDQPQHF
TRBV5-1	TRBD1	TRBJ2-5	-	TGCGCCAGCAGAACAGACAGGGCCGAAGAGACCCAGTACTTC	CASRTDRAEETQYF
TRBV25-1	-	TRBJ1-2	-	TGTGCCAGCAGTGACGCCGTGAGACAGGTCTATGGCTACACCTTC	CASSDAVRQVYGYTF
TRBV18	-	TRBJ1-1	-	TGTGCCAGCTCACCACAAGCGGTCACTGAAGCTTTCTTT	CASSPQAVTEAFF
TRBV11-3	TRBD2	TRBJ2-3	-	TGTGCCAGCAGCGTTGGAGTTCGCGGGAGTAGCACAGATACGCAGTATTTT	CASSVGVRGSSTDTQYF
TRBV5-6	-	TRBJ1-2	-	TGTGCCAGCAGCGACGGTGGGGGGTATGGCTACACCTTC	CASSDGGGYGYTF
TRBV28	-	TRBJ2-4	-	TGTGCCAGCAGTCTAGATCTAGCCAAAAACATTCAGTACTTC	CASSLDLAKNIQYF
TRBV5-4	TRBD2	TRBJ2-1	-	TGTGCCAGCAGCTTGGGAGCGGGAGGGCCTGGTGCCTACAATGAGCAGTTCTTC	CASSLGAGGPGAYNEQFF
TRBV6-5	TRBD1	TRBJ2-7	-	TGTGCCAGCAGTTACGGGACAGGGATTGGTGGCGAGCAGTACTTC	CASSYGTGIGGEQYF
TRBV29-1	-	TRBJ1-1	-	TGCAGCGCCCTCGACACTGAAGCTTTCTTT	CSALDTEAFF
TRBV7-6	-	TRBJ2-7	-	TGTGCCAGCAGCCCCAGCGGCTACGAGCAGTACTTC	CASSPSGYEQYF
TRBV4-2	TRBD2	TRBJ2-7	-	TGTGCCAGCAGCCAAGAGTCGGTAAGCGGGGGGGACTACGAGCAGTACTTC	CASSQESVSGGDYEQYF
TRBV4-1	-	TRBJ2-1	-	TGCGCCAGCAGTGACACAGGGAATGCTGAGCAGTTCTTC	CASSDTGNAEQFF
TRBV7-2	TRBD2	TRBJ2-1	-	TGTGCCAGCAGCTTGGGACTAGCGGGAGTCAGGGAGCAGTTCTTC	CASSLGLAGVREQFF
TRBV2	-	TRBJ2-7	-	TGTGCCAGCAGATCGGGACACACCAAATACGAGCAGTACTTC	CASRSGHTKYEQYF
TRBV14	TRBD2	TRBJ2-3	-	TGTGCCAGCAGCCTTTTTAGGCTAGCGGCCACAGATACGCAGTATTTT	CASSLFRLAATDTQYF
TRBV5-1	TRBD2	TRBJ2-5	-	TGCGCCAGCAGCCGGGGGGACCCTAGCGGGTTGGAGACCCAGTACTTC	CASSRGDPSGLETQYF
TRBV7-2	-	TRBJ1-3	-	TGTGCCAGCAGGTCCGGGTCTAACTCTGGAAACACCATATATTTT	CASRSGSNSGNTIYF
TRBV28	-	TRBJ2-7	-	TGTGCCAGCAGTACCGGACGGGAAGCCACCTACGAGCAGTACTTC	CASSTGREATYEQYF
TRBV11-2	TRBD1	TRBJ1-3	-	TGTGCCAGCAGCTTAGATGGAGGGGGCACAGGAAACACCATATATTTT	CASSLDGGGTGNTIYF
TRBV7-2	-	TRBJ2-5	-	TGTGCCAGCAGCTTAGCTGGGGTGGGGGCTGGGGCCCAGTACTTC	CASSLAGVGAGAQYF
TRBV5-4	TRBD2	TRBJ2-7	-	TGTGCCAGCAGCTGGGGGACTAGCGGAGCCCTAACCTACGAGCAGTACTTC	CASSWGTSGALTYEQYF
TRBV2	-	TRBJ2-7	once	TGTGCCAGCCCCACTCGGGTGGACGAGCAGTACTTC	CASPTRVDEQYF
TRBV7-6	-	TRBJ2-7	-	TGTGCCAGCAGCTTTTTGGTCTCCTACGAGCAGTACTTC	CASSFLVSYEQYF
TRBV4-3	TRBD2	TRBJ2-1	-	TGCGCCAGCAGCCAAGAAGTAGGAGGGACTAGCGCCCTTTACAATGAGCAGTTCTTC	CASSQEVGGTSALYNEQFF
TRBV28	-	TRBJ2-2	-	TGTGCCAGCAGTTTAGTACAGAACACCGGGGAGCTGTTTTTT	CASSLVQNTGELFF
TRBV9	TRBD2	TRBJ2-1	-	TGTGCCAGCAGCAGGGGGGGACTAGCGGGAGGGGGCTCCTACAATGAGCAGTTCTTC	CASSRGGLAGGGSYNEQFF
TRBV5-1	TRBD1	TRBJ2-7	-	TGCGCCAGCAGCTCTCAACCGGGACAGCCATCCTACGAGCAGTACTTC	CASSSQPGQPSYEQYF
TRBV6-1	-	TRBJ2-1	-	TGTGCCAGCAGTGAGCCCGGTGGGAGAGCCTACAATGAGCAGTTCTTC	CASSEPGGRAYNEQFF
TRBV7-3	-	TRBJ2-3	-	TGTGCCAGCAGCTCACAGGGTGGCACAGATACGCAGTATTTT	CASSSQGGTDTQYF
TRBV11-2	-	TRBJ1-5	-	TGTGCCAGCAGCTTAAACGGGGATCAGCCCCAGCATTTT	CASSLNGDQPQHF
TRBV29-1	TRBD1	TRBJ1-5	-	TGCAGCGTTGAGGGACAGGGGGTGGGTCAGCCCCAGCATTTT	CSVEGQGVGQPQHF
TRBV29-1	TRBD2	TRBJ2-1	-	TGCAGCGTTCGGGAGGCGGCGGGGTCCTACAATGAGCAGTTCTTC	CSVREAAGSYNEQFF
TRBV28	-	TRBJ1-1	-	TGTGCCAGCAGCTCTATCGTAGCTTTCTTT	CASSSIVAFF
TRBV7-8	TRBD1	TRBJ1-4	-	TGTGCCAGCAGCTTGGGACAGGGGCTCTATACTAATGAAAAACTGTTTTTT	CASSLGQGLYTNEKLFF
TRBV5-1	TRBD1	TRBJ2-7	once	TGCGCCAGCAGCTTGGAGGGACAGGGTTCCCACGAGCAGTACTTC	CASSLEGQGSHEQYF
TRBV18	TRBD2	TRBJ2-7	-	TGTGCCAGCTCACAAGGACTAGAGGGATACGAGCAGTACTTC	CASSQGLEGYEQYF
TRBV28	TRBD2	TRBJ2-7	-	TGTGCCAGCAGTTTTGGATCAGCGGGAGGCCCCTACGAGCAGTACTTC	CASSFGSAGGPYEQYF
TRBV6-5	-	TRBJ1-1	few	TGTGCCAGCAGTTATCGGAGGAACACTGAAGCTTTCTTT	CASSYRRNTEAFF
TRBV9	TRBD2	TRBJ2-7	-	TGTGCCAGCAGCGTAGGCGGGGGGGCGGAGCAGTACTTC	CASSVGGGAEQYF
TRBV6-1	-	TRBJ1-6	-	TGTGCCAGCAGTGAACGTACTGATTCACCCCTCCACTTT	CASSERTDSPLHF
TRBV7-2	-	TRBJ1-2	-	TGTGCCAGCAGCCCCTCCATGGGGCGGAGCTATGGCTACACCTTC	CASSPSMGRSYGYTF
TRBV29-1	TRBD1	TRBJ2-1	-	TGCAGCGGTTCACAGGGGATCCCCTACAATGAGCAGTTCTTC	CSGSQGIPYNEQFF